This TCR beta chain was obtained from a study of control samples from healthy donors and cancer patients. Assay used: immunoSEQ multiplex PCR; TCRdb lists only in-frame clones, some missing. The sample has 170,000 or so clones; about 93% are singletons. The sequencing sample was made of blood. This clonotype originated in a man between 18 and 35 years old in good health.

CDR3 region: CASSSSGQGKEGYGYTF. Here the CDR3 DNA reads TGTGCCAGCAGCTCCTCGGGACAGGGCAAGGAAGGCTATGGCTACACCTTC. This chain links TRBV7-9 with TRBJ1-2; 9 nucleotides align to TRBD1. J lost 4 bases, V lost 4 bases, and 13 bases had no gene match. CDR3 size: 17 residues. Germline loops: CDR1 SEHNR, CDR2 FQNEAQ (reference sequence).